This TCR beta chain is drawn from a study of immune evolution from preneoplasia to lung adenocarcinoma. TCRdb keeps only in-frame clones here, not all; method: immunoSEQ multiplex PCR. In the table there are 1,500 to 2,000 clones, over 70% of which are singletons. The source of this sequence is a person aged 55-80 years with lung adenocarcinoma. Sequenced material: FFPE minimally invasive lung adenocarcinoma tissue.

CDR3 amino acids: CASSFAGAGNTIYF. CDR3 in DNA: TGTGCCAGCAGCTTTGCAGGGGCTGGAAACACCATATATTTT. The chain combines TRBV5-6 with TRBJ1-3; D might be TRBD1 (6 bases). Trimming pared 2 bases from V and 2 bases from J, leaving 8 bases between. There are 14 residues in the CDR3. Germline V gene lookup returns CDR1 SGHDT and CDR2 YYEEEE.